The 17 T cell receptor beta chains listed next were all sequenced from one sample in a study of blood T cell repertoires in COVID-19. Measured with immunoSEQ multiplex PCR; TCRdb has only the in-frame clones, and not every one. The table shows a few hundred thousand clones, with approximately 83% occurring only once. The sample taken for sequencing was PBMCs or T cells enriched from blood (not recorded which). Every receptor here comes from a woman in her 30s who had recovered from COVID-19.

The genes are TRBV7-2 and TRBJ1-1, with 7 bases identical to TRBD1. The trim removed 1 base at V and 1 base at J, leaving 0 bases unmatched. The CDR3 has 14 amino acids. In germline, CDR1 is SGHTA, CDR2 FQGNSA. The CDR3 nucleotides read TGTGCCAGCAGCTTAGAGGGGGCGAACACTGAAGCTTTCTTT. This codes for CASSLEGANTEAFF.

This chain links TRBV15 with TRBJ1-1; 7 bases map to TRBD1. Germline CDR1 LNHNV, CDR2 YYDKDF (reference sequence). After removal of 7 bases from V and 6 bases from J, the junction contained 8 bases not matched to a gene. The CDR3 loop spans 13 amino acids. DNA of the CDR3: TGTGCCACCACAGCGAGGGGGCGCGCTGAAGCTTTCTTT. It yields the protein CATTARGRAEAFF.

This clone was detected once. The rearrangement uses TRBV18 and TRBJ2-7; 8 bases are a match to TRBD2. The CDR3 sequence is 13 residues long. Losses at the gene ends were 4 bases for V and 7 bases for J; bases not matched to a gene: 6. Per the germline V gene, CDR1 is KGHSH and CDR2 is LQKENI. CDR3 loop: CASSQSGGREQYF. The CDR3, as DNA: TGTGCCAGCTCACAGAGTGGCGGGAGGGAGCAGTACTTC.

The rearrangement uses TRBV5-6 and TRBJ2-1; the match to TRBD1 covers 7 bases. CDR1 is SGHDT and CDR2 is YYEEEE in the germline V gene. Trimming took 2 bases from V and 5 from J; bases not matched to a gene: 4. The CDR3 runs 14 residues. The CDR3 is CASSFGTGDNEQFF. Here the CDR3 DNA reads TGTGCCAGCAGCTTTGGTACAGGGGACAATGAGCAGTTCTTC. The complete variable domain, with remaining parts taken from reference TRBV5-6 and TRBJ2-1, reads DAGVTQSPTHLIKTRGQQVTLRCSPKSGHDTVSWYQQALGQGPQFIFQYYEEEERQRGNFPDRFSGHQFPNYSSELNVNALLLGDSALYLCASSFGTGDNEQFFGPGTRLTVL.

The table lists this clone with a few counts. The chain employs TRBV6-1 and TRBJ2-3, with 10 nucleotides matching TRBD2. The CDR3 loop spans 15 amino acids. Germline CDR1 MNHNS, CDR2 SASEGT. With 2 bases clipped from V and 2 bases from J, the junction kept 1 base outside the gene matches. The CDR3 region is CASSELAGATDTQYF. In nucleotides, the CDR3 is TGTGCCAGCAGTGAACTAGCGGGGGCCACAGATACGCAGTATTTT.

V and J are TRBV28 and TRBJ1-1; the D is unclear. V was shortened by 9 bases and J by 4 bases, with 15 bases between the two germline ends. The germline CDR1 and CDR2 sequences are MDHEN and SYDVKM. This CDR3 spans 13 amino acids. DNA for the CDR3: TGTGCCAGTCGAGTCTCGGTGCGCACTGAAGCTTTCTTT. It specifies CASRVSVRTEAFF.

The V call is TRBV9, the J call TRBJ2-1; 9 bases agree with TRBD2. This CDR3 is built from 15 residues. V was pared by 6 bases and J by 8 bases, with 12 bases of the junction left unmatched. Germline values: CDR1 SGDLS, CDR2 YYNGEE. CDR3 DNA: TGTGCCAGCACCCCTCGGATAGCGGGAGTGTATGAGCAGTTCTTC. It translates to CASTPRIAGVYEQFF.

This sequence joins TRBV18 and TRBJ1-6; perhaps TRBD1 as D (5 bases). CDR1 and CDR2 from the germline V gene are KGHSH and LQKENI. The CDR3 is 16 residues long. V was shortened by 2 bases and J by 10 bases, with 18 bases between the two germline ends. This CDR3 reads CASSPNQQGRLSPLHF. For the CDR3, the DNA is TGTGCCAGCTCACCAAATCAGCAGGGAAGATTATCACCCCTCCACTTT.

The chain recombines TRBV19 with TRBJ1-2; TRBD1 might be the D (6 bases). Germline assignment: CDR1 LNHDA and CDR2 SQIVND (reference sequence). The CDR3 is 17 residues long. With 8 bases removed from V and 6 bases from J, the gap between germline ends came to 28 bases. The CDR3: CASHNPGSGQGLHGYTF. The CDR3 DNA is TGTGCCAGTCACAATCCCGGGTCCGGCCAGGGGCTCCATGGCTACACCTTC.

The chain uses TRBV28 and TRBJ1-2, with D hard to call. Germline V CDR1 and CDR2: MDHEN, SYDVKM. V was shortened by 5 bases and J by 0 bases, with 7 bases between the two germline ends. This CDR3 has 13 residues. In DNA form, the CDR3 reads TGTGCCAGCAGTCCAGGATCTAACTATGGCTACACCTTC. Amino acid sequence: CASSPGSNYGYTF.

This clone was counted a single time. The rearrangement joins TRBV2 to TRBJ2-1, with D possibly TRBD2 on 5 matching bases. The ends were cut back, 4 bases at V and 12 bases at J, with 7 bases in the middle. Germline V gene sequence: CDR1 SNHLY, CDR2 FYNNEI. CDR3 length: 10 amino acids. CDR3 residues: CASSVEAQFF. The CDR3 DNA is TGTGCCAGCAGTGTGGAGGCGCAGTTCTTC.

The chain links TRBV7-8 to TRBJ1-6; a weak D match, TRBD1 (5 bases). V was cut by 7 bases and J by 0 bases, with 22 bases left in between. The CDR3 spans 19 residues. Germline V gene sequence: CDR1 SGHVS, CDR2 FQNEAQ. This chain's CDR3 is CASTLRDSQESSYNSPLHF. The CDR3 coding sequence is TGTGCCAGCACTCTCCGGGACTCCCAAGAGAGCTCCTATAATTCACCCCTCCACTTT.

The V and J genes are TRBV30 and TRBJ1-2; D is perhaps TRBD1 (5 bases). Germline V gene data show CDR1 as GTSNPN and CDR2 as SVGIG (reference sequence). The CDR3 has 12 amino acids. Trimming left V 3 bases short and J 8 bases short, with 13 bases between. The CDR3 is CAWSSGGGGYTF. CDR3 nucleotides: TGTGCCTGGAGCTCTGGGGGAGGCGGCTACACCTTC.

This chain joins TRBV2 and TRBJ2-3; TRBD2 matches 13 bases. This CDR3 is 18 amino acids long. Germline CDR1 and CDR2: SNHLY and FYNNEI. V was pared by 3 bases and J by 3 bases, with 9 bases of the junction left unmatched. CDR3 in DNA: TGTGCCAGCAGTGATCTAGGACTAGCGGGAGTTAGAACAGATACGCAGTATTTT. It codes for CASSDLGLAGVRTDTQYF.

The chain employs TRBV7-2 and TRBJ2-7; D remains unclear. The CDR3 is 13 amino acids. CDR1 and CDR2 from the germline V gene are SGHTA and FQGNSA. The V end was cut by 2 bases, the J end by 5 bases, with 10 bases between. CDR3 sequence: CASSLMRRDEQYF. The CDR3 region has the DNA TGTGCCAGCAGCTTAATGAGGCGTGACGAGCAGTACTTC.

This clone was counted once. The rearrangement joins TRBV19 to TRBJ1-1, with D unclear. Germline V gene data show CDR1 as LNHDA and CDR2 as SQIVND (reference sequence). The V end was cut by 5 bases, the J end by 1 base, with 5 bases between. CDR3 size: 12 residues. Here the CDR3 reads CASSPGNTEAFF. CDR3 DNA: TGTGCCAGTAGTCCGGGGAACACTGAAGCTTTCTTT.

This chain connects TRBV5-1 to TRBJ2-7; 7 nucleotides match TRBD1. The CDR3 totals 15 residues. Trimming took 1 base from V and 3 from J; bases not matched to a gene: 7. The germline gives CDR1 SGHRS, CDR2 YFSETQ. Written as DNA, the CDR3 is TGCGCCAGCAGCTTGAACGCAGGGGGATTCTACGAGCAGTACTTC. This gives the protein CASSLNAGGFYEQYF.